The clone carrying this T cell receptor (beta chain) came up a few times. Its target is unknown. Time point denoted: blood at routine non-recurrence follow-up after resection. The input material, whole RNA from tumor, nontumor lung or frozen PBMC, was sequenced unsorted. The sample is drawn from a study of spatial heterogeneity in lung cancer. The study, taken as a whole, reports: There were more appearances of ubiquitous expanded tumor TCRs in blood at resection than at follow-up.

In the library, each TCR cDNA molecule bore its own unique molecular identifier. TCRdb re-derived calls from the 5' RACE reads in MiXCR, one entry per CDR3 protein. Counted here are some 120,000 distinct CDR3 sequences, 9% to 15% occurring once; the ten biggest clones make up approximately 16%. Germline V gives CDR1 MNHEY, CDR2 SMNVEV (reference sequence). The CDR3 consists of 15 residues. V lost 1 base, J lost 9 bases, and 6 bases stayed unmatched. This rearrangement joins TRBV27 to TRBJ2-3; TRBD1 matches at 11 bases. The sequenced sample was PBMCs, obtained at follow-up. This clonotype originated in a male donor with early-stage non-small cell lung cancer. CDR3 loop: CASSLFGQGAHTQYF. CDR3 nucleotide sequence: TGTGCCAGCAGTTTATTCGGACAGGGGGCGCACACGCAGTATTTT.